This T cell receptor (beta chain) stems from a study of glioma-infiltrating T cells after dendritic cell vaccination. This clone has a single count. Time point of the sample: after dendritic cell vaccination, including at tumor progression/relapse. Selection required adequate fresh-frozen tumor tissue plus more than two years' survival data. Isocitrate dehydrogenase mutation was absent in all glioblastoma patients. The CDR3 is 14 residues long. V was clipped by 2 bases and J by 2 bases, with 8 bases between them. Germline loops: CDR1 SGDLS, CDR2 YYNGEE. Sequencing used immunoSEQ multiplex PCR; TCRdb keeps in-frame clones, though not all of them. Among over 90,000 clones listed, approximately 80% were seen once.

The source material was blood, sampled after dendritic cell vaccination. The TCR originated in a human donor with glioblastoma. J is TRBJ2-1 and V is TRBV9, with D possibly being TRBD1 (6 bases). CDR3 loop: CASSVQGTYNEQFF. CDR3 sequence (DNA): TGTGCCAGCAGCGTTCAGGGGACCTACAATGAGCAGTTCTTC.